This TCR beta chain was observed in a study of T cells in Graves' hyperthyroidism and ophthalmopathy. Exclusions: uncontrolled infection, other autoimmune disease, pregnancy, lactation. Regarding the study as a whole: In the analysis, a 13 V-J model separated ophthalmopathy from stable hyperthyroidism. Most thyroid clonotypes expanded above 0.001 appeared in blood too. Progression to ophthalmopathy was predicted a median of approximately 6.4 months early.

CDR1 is SNHLY, CDR2 FYNNEI, per germline. V was trimmed by 7 bases and J by 4 bases, leaving 11 bases between them. The CDR3 is 12 amino acids. This clonotype was recorded at least ten times. The antigen is not known. Amplification of TCR beta CDR3 regions used RNA as the template. Primed by the HTBI set, a first-round RT-PCR was run on the TCR CDR3. TCRdb itself ran the multiplex PCR reads through MiXCR, one entry per CDR3 protein. The table shows approximately 590,000 distinct CDR3 sequences, with 35% to 55% occurring only once. The clonotype originates from a woman aged 18-29 years with Graves' hyperthyroidism. The specimen was peripheral blood or thyroid tissue (not recorded which). The rearrangement uses TRBV2 and TRBJ2-7; D possibly matches TRBD1 or TRBD2 (5 bases each). The CDR3, as DNA: TGTGCCAGCACCCGGGACGGGTACGAGCAGTACTTC. Protein: CASTRDGYEQYF.